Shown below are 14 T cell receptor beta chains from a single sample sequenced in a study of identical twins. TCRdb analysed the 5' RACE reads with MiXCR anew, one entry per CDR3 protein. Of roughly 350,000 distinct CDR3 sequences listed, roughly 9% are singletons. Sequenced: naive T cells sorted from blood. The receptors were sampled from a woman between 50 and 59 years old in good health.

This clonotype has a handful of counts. CDR3 coding DNA: TGCAGCGTTGTGGGACTAGCGGAGAATGAGCAGTTCTTC. Translation gives CSVVGLAENEQFF. The genes are TRBV29-1 and TRBJ2-1; 11 bases align to TRBD2. There are 13 residues in the CDR3. Germline CDR1 SQVTM, CDR2 ANQGSEA. V lost 4 bases to trimming and J lost 7 bases; unmatched junction nucleotides: 3.

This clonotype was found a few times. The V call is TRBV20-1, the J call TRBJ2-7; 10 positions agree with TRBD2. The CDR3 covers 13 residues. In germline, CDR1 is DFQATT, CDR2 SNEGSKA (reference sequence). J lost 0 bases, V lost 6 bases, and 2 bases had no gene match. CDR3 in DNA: TGCAGTGCCCCTAGCGGGAGCTCCTACGAGCAGTACTTC. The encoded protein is CSAPSGSSYEQYF.

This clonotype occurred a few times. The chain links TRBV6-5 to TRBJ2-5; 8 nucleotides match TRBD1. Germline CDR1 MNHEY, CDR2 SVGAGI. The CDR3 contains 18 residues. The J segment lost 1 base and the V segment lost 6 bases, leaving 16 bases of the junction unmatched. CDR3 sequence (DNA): TGTGCCAGCAGCCCCCCGGGACAGGATTTTCCACTCCAAGAGACCCAGTACTTC. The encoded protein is CASSPPGQDFPLQETQYF.

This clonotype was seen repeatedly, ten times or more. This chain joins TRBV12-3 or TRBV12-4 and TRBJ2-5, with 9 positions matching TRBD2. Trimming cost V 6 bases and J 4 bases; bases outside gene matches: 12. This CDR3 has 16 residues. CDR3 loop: CASSPGRGLAGETQYF. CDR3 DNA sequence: TGTGCCAGCAGCCCAGGGAGGGGACTAGCCGGAGAGACCCAGTACTTC.

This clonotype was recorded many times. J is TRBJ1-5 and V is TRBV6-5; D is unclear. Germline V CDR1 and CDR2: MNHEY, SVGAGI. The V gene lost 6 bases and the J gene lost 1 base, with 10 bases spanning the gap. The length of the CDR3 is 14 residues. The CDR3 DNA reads TGTGCCAGCAGCCCAGGCCGGAGCAATCAGCCCCAGCATTTT. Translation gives CASSPGRSNQPQHF.

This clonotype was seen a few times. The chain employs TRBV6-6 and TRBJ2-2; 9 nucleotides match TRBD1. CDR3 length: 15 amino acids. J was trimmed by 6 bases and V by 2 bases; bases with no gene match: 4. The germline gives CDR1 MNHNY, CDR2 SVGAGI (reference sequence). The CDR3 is CASSYRTGEAGELFF. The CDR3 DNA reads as TGTGCCAGCAGTTACAGGACAGGGGAGGCCGGGGAGCTGTTTTTT.

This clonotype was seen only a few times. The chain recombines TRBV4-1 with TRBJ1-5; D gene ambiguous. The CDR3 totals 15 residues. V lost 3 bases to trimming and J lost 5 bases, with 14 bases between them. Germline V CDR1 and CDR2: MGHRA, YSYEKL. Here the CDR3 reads CASSQFVGSDQPQHF. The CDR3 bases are TGCGCCAGCAGCCAGTTCGTAGGCAGTGATCAGCCCCAGCATTTT.

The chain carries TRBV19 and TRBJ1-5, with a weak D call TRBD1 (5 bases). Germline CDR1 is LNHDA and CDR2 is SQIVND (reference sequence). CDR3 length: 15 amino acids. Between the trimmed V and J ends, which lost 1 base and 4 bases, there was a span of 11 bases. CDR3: CASSIGAGGNQPQHF. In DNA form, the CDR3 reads TGTGCCAGTAGTATAGGGGCCGGGGGTAATCAGCCCCAGCATTTT.

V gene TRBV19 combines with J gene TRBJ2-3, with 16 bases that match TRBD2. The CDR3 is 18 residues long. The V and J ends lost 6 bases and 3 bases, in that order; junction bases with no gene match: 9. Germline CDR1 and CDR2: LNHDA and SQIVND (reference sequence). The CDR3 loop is CASSIGTSGRAWTDTQYF. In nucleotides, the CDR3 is TGTGCCAGTAGCATTGGGACTAGCGGGAGGGCCTGGACAGATACGCAGTATTTT.

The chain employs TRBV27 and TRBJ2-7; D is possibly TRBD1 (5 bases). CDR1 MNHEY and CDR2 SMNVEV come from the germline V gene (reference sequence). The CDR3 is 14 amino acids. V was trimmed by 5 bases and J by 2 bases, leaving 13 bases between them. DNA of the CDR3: TGTGCCAGCAGTCCGCGACAGTCCCCCTACGAGCAGTACGTC. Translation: CASSPRQSPYEQYV.

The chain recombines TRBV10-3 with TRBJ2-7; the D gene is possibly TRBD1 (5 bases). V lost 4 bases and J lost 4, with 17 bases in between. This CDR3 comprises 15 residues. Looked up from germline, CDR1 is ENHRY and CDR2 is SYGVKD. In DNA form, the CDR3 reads TGTGCCATCAGTGGTACAGGCTTGAACGAATACGAGCAGTACTTC. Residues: CAISGTGLNEYEQYF.

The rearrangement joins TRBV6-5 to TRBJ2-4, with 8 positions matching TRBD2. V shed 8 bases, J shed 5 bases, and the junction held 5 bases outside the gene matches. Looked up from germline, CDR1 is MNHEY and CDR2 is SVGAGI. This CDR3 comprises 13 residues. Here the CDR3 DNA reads TGTGCCAGCGTCAGAGCGGGAGAAAACATTCAGTACTTC. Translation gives CASVRAGENIQYF.

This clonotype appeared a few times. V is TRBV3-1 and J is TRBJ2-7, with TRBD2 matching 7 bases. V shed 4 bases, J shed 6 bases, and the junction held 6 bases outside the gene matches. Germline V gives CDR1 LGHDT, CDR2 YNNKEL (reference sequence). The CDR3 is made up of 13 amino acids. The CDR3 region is CASSPGRASEQYF. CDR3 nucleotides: TGTGCCAGCAGCCCGGGGAGGGCTTCCGAGCAGTACTTC.

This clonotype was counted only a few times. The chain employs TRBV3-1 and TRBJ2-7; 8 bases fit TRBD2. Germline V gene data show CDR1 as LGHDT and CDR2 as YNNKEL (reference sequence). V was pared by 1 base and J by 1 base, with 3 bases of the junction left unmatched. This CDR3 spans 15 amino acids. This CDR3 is CASSQGLARSYEQYF. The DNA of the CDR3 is TGTGCCAGCAGCCAAGGACTAGCGCGATCCTACGAGCAGTACTTC.